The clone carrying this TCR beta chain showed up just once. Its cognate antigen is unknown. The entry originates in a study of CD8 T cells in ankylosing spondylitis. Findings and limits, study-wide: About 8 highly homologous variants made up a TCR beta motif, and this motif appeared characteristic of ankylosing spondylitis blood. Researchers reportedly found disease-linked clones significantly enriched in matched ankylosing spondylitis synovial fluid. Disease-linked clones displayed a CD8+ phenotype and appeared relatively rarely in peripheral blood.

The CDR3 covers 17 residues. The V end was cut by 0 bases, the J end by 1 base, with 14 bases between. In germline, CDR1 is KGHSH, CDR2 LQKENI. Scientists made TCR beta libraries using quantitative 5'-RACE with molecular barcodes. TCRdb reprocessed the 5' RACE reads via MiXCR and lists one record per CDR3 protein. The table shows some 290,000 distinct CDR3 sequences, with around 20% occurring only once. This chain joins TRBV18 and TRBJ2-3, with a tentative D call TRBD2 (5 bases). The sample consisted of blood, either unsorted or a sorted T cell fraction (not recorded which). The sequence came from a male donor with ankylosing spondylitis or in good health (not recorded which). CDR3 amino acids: CASSPPTGGRRTDTQYF. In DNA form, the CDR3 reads TGTGCCAGCTCACCACCGACGGGCGGGCGCCGCACAGATACGCAGTATTTT.